The 19 T cell receptor beta chains listed next were all sequenced from one sample in a study of beta chain features in type 1 diabetes. Investigators reverse transcribed all isolated RNA, so they sequenced expressed TCRB transcripts. Clones were sequenced by immunoSEQ multiplex PCR, and TCRdb holds only the in-frame ones, with some missing. The sample lists roughly 150,000 clones, approximately 8.7% occurring once. No antigens are known for them. Regarding the study as a whole: TCRB CDR3 length was moderately but significantly reduced in all four CD4+ subsets of Type 1 diabetes patients.

The sample taken for sequencing was central memory CD4+ T cells from blood. The receptor source for this set is a woman between 25 and 40 years old with type 1 diabetes.

This clone was found a few times. This chain joins TRBV7-9 and TRBJ2-1; 11 bases line up with TRBD2. This CDR3 is built from 15 residues. Germline V gives CDR1 SEHNR, CDR2 FQNEAQ (reference sequence). Trimming cost V 5 bases and J 5 bases; bases outside gene matches: 5. The CDR3: CASSIGTSGNNEQFF. CDR3 bases: TGTGCCAGCAGCATCGGGACTAGCGGCAACAATGAGCAGTTCTTC.

This clone turned up a few times. The chain employs TRBV7-9 and TRBJ2-7; TRBD2 matches 14 bases. Germline trimming cut 4 bases from V and 4 bases from J; bases unmatched to any gene: 6. The germline gives CDR1 SEHNR, CDR2 FQNEAQ (reference sequence). This CDR3 has 16 residues. The DNA for the CDR3 is TGTGCCAGCAGCTCGTTGGGGACTAGCGGGAGTTACGAGCAGTACTTC. It encodes CASSSLGTSGSYEQYF.

Note on this clone: Other DNA sequences within the sample encode an identical CDR3. The chain couples TRBV6-5 to TRBJ2-7; D might be TRBD2 (5 bases). V was shortened by 6 bases and J by 3 bases, with 6 bases between the two germline ends. Germline CDR1 is MNHEY and CDR2 is SVGAGI. The CDR3 consists of 11 residues. The CDR3 DNA sequence: TGTGCCAGCAGCGAGGGCTACGAGCAGTACTTC. The encoded protein is CASSEGYEQYF.

The chain combines TRBV30 with TRBJ2-3; D gene unclear. The CDR3 has 13 residues. CDR1 and CDR2 (germline): GTSNPN, SVGIG (reference sequence). V was cut by 3 bases and J by 2 bases, with 9 bases left in between. The CDR3 DNA reads as TGTGCCTGGAGAGAGAAAGTCACAGATACGCAGTATTTT. Encoded protein: CAWREKVTDTQYF.

This clone came up a few times. The genes are TRBV28 and TRBJ2-3; D might be TRBD2 (5 bases). With 7 bases removed from V and 4 bases from J, the gap between germline ends came to 9 bases. Germline V lookup: CDR1 MDHEN, CDR2 SYDVKM. The CDR3 totals 12 residues. The DNA of the CDR3 is TGTGCCAGCACGGGATCACCAGATACGCAGTATTTT. Translated, it gives CASTGSPDTQYF.

This clone appeared a few times. The chain employs TRBV14 and TRBJ1-1; D unclear. CDR1 is SGHDN and CDR2 is FVKESK in the germline V gene. The CDR3 runs 12 residues. V dropped 1 base and J dropped 5 bases, with 5 bases sitting between them. The CDR3 protein is CASSQAPTEAFF. The CDR3 DNA reads TGTGCCAGCAGCCAAGCCCCAACTGAAGCTTTCTTT.

This clone was seen more than once but under ten times. The chain carries TRBV9 and TRBJ2-7, with 10 bases aligning to TRBD2. V lost 0 bases, J lost 7 bases, and 7 bases stayed unmatched. Germline CDR1 and CDR2: SGDLS and YYNGEE. There are 15 residues in the CDR3. CDR3 DNA: TGTGCCAGCAGCGTAGGGGCTAGCGGGAGTAAAGAGCAGTACTTC. This sequence encodes CASSVGASGSKEQYF.

This chain links TRBV7-9 with TRBJ2-1; 9 bases line up with TRBD1. Trimming took 10 bases from V and 9 from J; bases not matched to a gene: 16. Germline assignment: CDR1 SEHNR and CDR2 FQNEAQ (reference sequence). The CDR3 has 15 amino acids. The CDR3 reads CATPSRDRAISEQFF. CDR3 DNA sequence: TGTGCCACGCCCTCCCGGGACAGGGCTATCAGTGAGCAGTTCTTC.

The sample holds a few counts of this clone. V usage is TRBV5-1 and J usage is TRBJ1-1, with 7 positions matching TRBD1. The J segment lost 4 bases and the V segment lost 2 bases, leaving 8 bases of the junction unmatched. The CDR3 sequence is 15 residues long. Germline loops: CDR1 SGHRS, CDR2 YFSETQ. CDR3 sequence: CASSLGGGGSTEAFF. CDR3 in DNA: TGCGCCAGCAGCTTAGGAGGAGGGGGCAGCACTGAAGCTTTCTTT.

There are a few counts of this clone. The chain links TRBV19 to TRBJ2-7; perhaps TRBD1 as D (5 bases). CDR3 size: 11 residues. In germline, CDR1 is LNHDA, CDR2 SQIVND (reference sequence). V lost 8 bases and J lost 3, with 8 bases in between. In DNA, the CDR3 is TGTGCCAGTTCCGACAGCTACGAGCAGTACTTC. Protein sequence: CASSDSYEQYF.

This clone was counted between two and nine times. V is TRBV29-1 and J is TRBJ2-7; 10 nucleotides line up with TRBD1. J lost 6 bases, V lost 7 bases, and 9 bases had no gene match. Germline V lookup: CDR1 SQVTM, CDR2 ANQGSEA. This CDR3 region has 13 residues. CDR3 sequence (DNA): TGCAGCGGCAAGGGACAGGGGAGGAGCGAGCAGTACTTC. Translated: CSGKGQGRSEQYF.

The genes are TRBV18 and TRBJ2-2; 7 bases map to TRBD2. CDR1 and CDR2 (germline): KGHSH, LQKENI. The ends lost 1 base at V and 7 bases at J; junction bases unmatched: 3. This CDR3 comprises 14 residues. The CDR3 nucleotides read TGTGCCAGCTCACCACGACTAGCTGTCGGGGAGCTGTTTTTT. Translation gives CASSPRLAVGELFF.

Only a few counts were recorded for this clone. The rearrangement links TRBV28 to TRBJ1-2; tentative D call: TRBD1 (5 bases). The CDR3 runs 12 residues. The V gene lost 8 bases and the J gene lost 6 bases, with 13 bases spanning the gap. Germline CDR1 and CDR2: MDHEN and SYDVKM. Written as DNA, the CDR3 is TGTGCCAGCGGGGTGGGGGGACATGGCTACACCTTC. Translating it yields CASGVGGHGYTF.

In this sample, this clone turned up a few times. The V call is TRBV4-1, the J call TRBJ1-5; 9 nucleotides agree with TRBD1. CDR1 is MGHRA and CDR2 is YSYEKL in the germline V gene. CDR3 length: 16 residues. With V trimmed by 2 bases and J by 4 bases, 6 bases remained unmatched. The CDR3 DNA reads TGCGCCAGCAGCCAACAAACAGGGGGCTGGAATCAGCCCCAGCATTTT. Translated: CASSQQTGGWNQPQHF.

This clone was recorded a few times. The chain has TRBV7-9 and TRBJ1-1; possibly TRBD1 for D (5 bases). The CDR3 spans 12 residues. Germline values: CDR1 SEHNR, CDR2 FQNEAQ (reference sequence). The V end was cut by 5 bases, the J end by 7 bases, with 11 bases between. CDR3: CASSLEGIEAFF. In DNA form, the CDR3 reads TGTGCCAGCAGCCTGGAGGGGATTGAAGCTTTCTTT.

As concerns this clone: The same CDR3 is also encoded by other DNA sequences in this sample. The CDR3 loop reads CASSLYSSSYNEQFF. In DNA form, the CDR3 reads TGCGCCAGCAGCTTGTACTCTAGCTCCTACAATGAGCAGTTCTTC. The gene calls are TRBV5-1 and TRBJ2-1; D gene ambiguous. Germline values: CDR1 SGHRS, CDR2 YFSETQ. V was trimmed by 1 base and J by 0 bases, leaving 8 bases between them. This CDR3 contains 15 residues.

The chain joins TRBV6-6 to TRBJ2-6, with TRBD1 matching over 7 bases. This CDR3 is 15 amino acids long. CDR1 is MNHNY, CDR2 SVGAGI, per germline (reference sequence). V lost 4 bases to trimming and J lost 4 bases; unmatched junction nucleotides: 4. Here the CDR3 DNA reads TGTGCCAGCAGTTCGACAGGGCCCGGGGCCAACGTCCTGACTTTC. Encoded protein: CASSSTGPGANVLTF.

V and J are TRBV2 and TRBJ2-6; D call uncertain. The length of the CDR3 is 14 residues. CDR1 SNHLY and CDR2 FYNNEI come from the germline V gene. V was trimmed by 4 bases and J by 4 bases, leaving 8 bases between them. Written as DNA, the CDR3 is TGTGCCAGCAGTGGTAACAGAGGGGCCAACGTCCTGACTTTC. Protein product: CASSGNRGANVLTF.

V and J are TRBV4-1 and TRBJ2-4; 7 nucleotides line up with TRBD2. V lost 3 bases, J lost 5 bases, and 7 bases stayed unmatched. CDR1 is MGHRA and CDR2 is YSYEKL in the germline V gene. This CDR3 spans 15 amino acids. CDR3 amino acids: CASSQGGGRQNIQYF. In nucleotides, the CDR3 is TGCGCCAGCAGCCAGGGGGGAGGGCGACAAAACATTCAGTACTTC.